This record covers a single TCR beta chain. Its binding antigen is unknown. It has no much larger one-base neighbor in the sample; base qualities were not kept. TCRbeta CDR3 regions were amplified from genomic DNA using the immunoSEQ Assay, a bias-controlled multiplex PCR. The original methods were these. The number of nucleated cells in each sample was estimated from the amplification of reference gene primers within the assay. To quantify the absolute abundance of each unique TCRbeta CDR3 rearrangement, sequence reads were collapsed and filtered. For each sample, productive Simpson clonality was calculated as the square root of Simpson's diversity index across productive rearrangements. Drawn from immuneACCESS, this table holds only the in-frame rearrangements with V and J called that TCRdb kept. Clones are partly lost; checked studies trace under half to an unresolved V gene and leave the rest unexplained. V and J calls and clone size are given by that table; D and trimming were obtained from the DNA. The table for this sample lists about 290,000 clones; around four fifths of them were counted only once. The ten largest clones add up to around 4.5% of the sample.

The collaborating institutions used their own protocols to collect whole blood in K2EDTA tubes. For TCRbeta analysis, collaborators shipped samples in one of three forms: frozen whole blood, isolated PBMCs, or DNA extracted from either of those sample types. This sample was included in a study of blood T cell repertoires in COVID-19 (TCRdb year 2020). Notes on the research overall: Samples covering the acute and convalescent phases of COVID-19 were provided by collaborators in the United States, Italy and Spain. Where available, HLA class I and class II types were obtained from metadata supplied by the sample provider rather than from assay-based typing. The prospective study material was composed of cDNA or gDNA derived from T cells, B-cell-depleted T cells, or PBMCs. Samples were obtained from the ongoing ImmuneRACE study (first 160 participants) and from 1,254 subjects provided by 6 global collaborators. The repertoires were released in a freely available public database meant as a resource for research on the immune response to SARS-CoV-2. The sample metadata nearly always contained a de-identified subject ID, COVID-19 status, age in years and sex. Subjects who had been exposed to COVID-19, were actively infected with it, or had recovered from it provided the deeply sampled blood TCRbeta repertoires that made up the dataset.

The full study reports these points: How much clinical and demographic metadata was included differed by source and by participant, and the metadata was provided uncurated.

There are 17 amino acids in the CDR3, from cysteine to phenylalanine inclusive. CDR3 DNA is the only sequence kept; it has 51 bases, read in frame from the first base. The germline V gene supplies CDR1 SGHAT and CDR2 FQNNGV. At the junction V is shortened by 1 base and J by 7 bases; bases outside the gene matches: 11. The sequenced sample consisted of peripheral blood. This TCR was recovered from a woman aged 50 to 65 with active or convalescent COVID-19. The chain is made from TRBV11-2 and TRBJ1-4, and 8 junction bases match TRBD1. In nucleotide form, the sequence is TGTGCCAGCAGCTTAGGGACCGGGACAGGCCGAGGTGAAAAACTGTTTTTT. Its protein is CASSLGTGTGRGEKLFF.